This T cell receptor beta chain was captured in a study of CD4 T cells in relation to SARS-CoV-2 and coronaviruses (dated by TCRdb to 2020 to 2023). With respect to the entire study: In the ViraFEST assay, PBMCs were cultured with antigen for less than 12 days, after which TCR beta CDR3s were sequenced to identify clonal expansions specific to the antigen. At the level of individual TCR clonotypes, the study evaluated whether memory CD4+ T cells crossreact between the spike proteins of SARS-CoV-2 and those of common cold coronaviruses. Using patient-derived lymphoblastoid cell lines, the shared crossreactive spike epitopes were mapped to their HLA restriction. The Adaptive Biotechnologies TCR-sequencing kit was used to sequence samples from three pre-COVID donors and the naive versus memory experiments, whereas other data were Illumina-based. A different, Illumina-based TCR-beta assay was used to sequence expansion assays from other donors in the study. Among the approximately 12 convalescent patients, 8 males and 4 females were included, and two of the subjects were Hispanic. Across all 12 patients in the full convalescent cohort, ages ranged from roughly 20 to 80 years, with a median of 38.

For this clone: The clone's antigen remains unknown. Base qualities are not provided; no much larger clone lies one nucleotide away.

Naive and memory CD4+ T cells were separated from cryopreserved PBMCs by first enriching for CD4 and then performing EasySep naive CD4+ T cell enrichment. For around 9 days, sorted naive or memory CD4+ T cells (over 9 x 10^4) were cultured at a 1:1 ratio with T cell-depleted PBMCs and CEF peptides. In general, triplicate replicate wells were used for every peptide culture condition. Ficoll-Paque PLUS gradient centrifugation was used to isolate PBMCs from leukapheresis product or whole blood. PBMCs were either used fresh in the expansion assay or cryopreserved at -140 degrees C. The QIAamp Micro DNA Kit was used to extract genomic DNA from the CD4+ T cells. The paper's findings and limits, for the study overall: Because the crossreactivity analysis focused on spike protein, crossreactivity against other viral proteins was not assessed. Naive versus memory sequencing indicated the assay detects memory recall responses rather than primary responses primed during culture. Because no donor provided both pre-pandemic and post-infection samples, tracing the source of pre-existing responses was limited. Crossreactive clones showed significantly weaker SARS-CoV-2-driven expansion than monoreactive clones, consistent with antigenic imprinting. Small numbers of patients and of tested TCRs were a limitation of the study. In around two thirds of donors, memory CD4+ clonotypes turned up that crossrecognized SARS-CoV-2 and at least one common cold coronavirus spike.

Survey-level immunoSEQ TCR-beta sequencing was performed on DNA from CEF-cultured naive and memory CD4+ T cells. As for how the authors treated the data: During preprocessing, nonproductive sequences were removed, along with CDR3s that did not begin with C, did not end with F or W, or were shorter than 7 amino acids. The MANAFEST web app was used to call antigen-specific clonotypes on the basis of expansion compared with the reference and with other culture wells. A clone was considered positive if the clone showed significant expansion compared with the reference culture in 2 of 3 replicate wells at an FDR below 0.05. Positive clones also required significant expansion versus all other tandem wells and an odds ratio above 5. Cultured and uncultured naive and memory CD4+ repertoires were searched for CDR3s previously identified as spike- and CEF-reactive. After three terminal residues were trimmed from each end, CDR3 homology was quantified as pairwise Levenshtein distance using the stringdist R package. TCRdb obtained this table from immuneACCESS and retained in-frame rearrangements with V and J assigned. These tables miss some clones; where compared with another copy, unresolved V genes account for less than half of the shortfall, and the remainder is unexplained. V and J calls and clone size come straight from that table; D and trimming were deduced from the DNA. This sample holds around 30,000 clones; roughly four fifths were observed only once. 3.4% of the sample lies in the top ten.

CDR3 length: 14 amino acids, cysteine to phenylalanine. Only CDR3 DNA remains: 42 bases, in frame from the first base. The germline V gene sets CDR1 to MNHEY and CDR2 to SVGAGI. Trimming takes 9 bases from V and 0 bases from J, and the germline ends sit 15 bases apart. The V gene is TRBV6-5 and the J gene is TRBJ2-7; the D call is tentative, TRBD1 or TRBD2, as each matches 5 bases. The sample taken for sequencing was memory CD4+ T cells from PBMCs, cultured in vitro. Sample cell subset or site, as interpreted from the label and publication: memory (non-naive) CD4+ T cells. The receptor comes from an adult with COVID-19. The encoded CDR3 is CASTRDDSSYEQYF. At the DNA level, the sequence is TGTGCCAGTACCCGGGACGATAGCTCCTACGAGCAGTACTTC.